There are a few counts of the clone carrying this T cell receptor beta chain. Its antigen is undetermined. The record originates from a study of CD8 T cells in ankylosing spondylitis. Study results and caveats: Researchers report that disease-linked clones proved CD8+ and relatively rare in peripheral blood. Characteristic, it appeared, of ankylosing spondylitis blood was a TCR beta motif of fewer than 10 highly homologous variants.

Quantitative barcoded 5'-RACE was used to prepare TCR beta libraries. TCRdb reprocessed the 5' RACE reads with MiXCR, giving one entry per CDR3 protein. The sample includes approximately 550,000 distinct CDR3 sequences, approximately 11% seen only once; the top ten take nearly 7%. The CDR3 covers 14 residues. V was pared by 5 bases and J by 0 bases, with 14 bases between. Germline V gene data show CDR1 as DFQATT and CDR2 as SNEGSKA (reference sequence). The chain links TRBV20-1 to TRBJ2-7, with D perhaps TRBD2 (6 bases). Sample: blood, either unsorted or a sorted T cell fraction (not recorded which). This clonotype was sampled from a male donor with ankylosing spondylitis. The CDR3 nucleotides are TGCAGTGCTTTCCCCGCGGGGAGCTCCTACGAGCAGTACTTC. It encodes CSAFPAGSSYEQYF.